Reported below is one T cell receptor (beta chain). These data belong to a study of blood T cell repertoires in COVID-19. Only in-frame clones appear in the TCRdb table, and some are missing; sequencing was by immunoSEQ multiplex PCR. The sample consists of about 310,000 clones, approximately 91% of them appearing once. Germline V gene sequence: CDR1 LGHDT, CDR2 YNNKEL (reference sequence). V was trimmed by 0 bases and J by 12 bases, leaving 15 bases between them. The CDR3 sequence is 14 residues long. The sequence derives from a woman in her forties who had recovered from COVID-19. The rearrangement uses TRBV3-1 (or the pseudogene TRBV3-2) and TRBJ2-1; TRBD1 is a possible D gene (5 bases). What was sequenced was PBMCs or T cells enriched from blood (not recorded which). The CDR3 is CASSQDLAGLRQFF. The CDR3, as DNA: TGTGCCAGCAGCCAAGATCTTGCAGGGCTACGGCAGTTCTTC.